This T cell receptor beta chain was captured in a study of T cell changes during pregnancy in multiple sclerosis. The germline CDR1 and CDR2 sequences are LNHDA and SQIVND (reference sequence). The CDR3 covers 14 residues. Between the trimmed V and J ends, which lost 10 bases and 0 bases, there was a span of 13 bases. Repertoires were generated with immunoSEQ multiplex PCR, while TCRdb's copy carries only in-frame clones and drops some. The sample lists 95,000 to 110,000 clones, about nine tenths occurring once. This sequence was found in a female donor in good health, enrolled as a control in a pregnancy study. The rearrangement links TRBV19 to TRBJ1-3, with D possibly matching TRBD1 (5 bases). The sequences come from peripheral blood, collected in the third trimester of pregnancy. The CDR3 here is CATSQGFSGNTIYF. In nucleotides, the CDR3 is TGTGCCACTTCTCAGGGCTTCTCTGGAAACACCATATATTTT.